This T cell receptor (beta chain) was sequenced in a study of T cell repertoires in cytomegalovirus infection. Study-level background: Through public TCR beta signatures, both CMV infection and matching HLA type were indicated.

The ends lost 6 bases at V and 4 bases at J; junction bases unmatched: 6. The CDR3 consists of 15 residues. Using its own MiXCR run on the reads, TCRdb lists one record per CDR3 protein. This sample has hundreds of thousands of distinct CDR3 sequences, with roughly 30% found just once. Regarding this clonotype: The antigen is undetermined.

The material was cultured CD8+ T cells from PBMCs, obtained from culture after CMV antigen stimulation. The receptor was isolated from a human donor in good health (CMV status not recorded). Some clones in this sample may be carry-over from other donors' samples. The chain links TRBV12-3 or TRBV12-4 to TRBJ1-5; 10 bases match TRBD1. The CDR3 sequence: CASSSTGGGNQPQHF. The CDR3 DNA is TGTGCCAGCAGCTCGACAGGGGGCGGGAATCAGCCCCAGCATTTT.